These 18 T cell receptor beta chains came from one sample sequenced in a study of blood T cell repertoires in COVID-19. Sequencing used immunoSEQ multiplex PCR; TCRdb keeps in-frame clones, though not all of them. The sample records about 250,000 clones, 88% being singletons. Sequencing was performed on PBMCs or T cells enriched from blood (not recorded which). The receptor set was obtained from a woman aged 45 to 65 who had recovered from COVID-19.

This rearrangement joins TRBV2 to TRBJ1-2; 7 bases are a match to TRBD1. CDR1 SNHLY and CDR2 FYNNEI come from the germline V gene. Trimming at V came to 7 bases and at J to 6 bases, leaving 8 bases not matched to a gene. This CDR3 has 13 amino acids. Here the CDR3 reads CASNSQGDHGYTF. The DNA for the CDR3 is TGTGCCAGCAACAGTCAGGGGGATCATGGCTACACCTTC.

This clone has more than one count but fewer than ten. This rearrangement joins TRBV10-3 to TRBJ2-1, with a possible D match to TRBD1 (6 bases). Germline assignment: CDR1 ENHRY and CDR2 SYGVKD. This CDR3 is built from 11 residues. V shed 11 bases and J shed 7 bases, with 12 bases lying between them. In nucleotides, the CDR3 is TGTGCCGTAGGACAGTGGAATGAGCAGTTCTTC. This translates into CAVGQWNEQFF.

This chain links TRBV5-5 with TRBJ1-3; unclear D gene. CDR1 is SGHKS, CDR2 YYEKEE, per germline (reference sequence). CDR3 length: 16 residues. Trimming stripped 0 bases from V and 3 bases from J, with 13 bases between. CDR3 loop: CASSLGGKVVGNTIYF. The CDR3 nucleotides read TGTGCCAGCAGCTTGGGCGGGAAAGTCGTTGGAAACACCATATATTTT.

J is TRBJ2-7 and V is TRBV18; TRBD1 agrees at 10 bases. Per germline, CDR1 KGHSH and CDR2 LQKENI. The CDR3 has 14 amino acids. J gave up 3 bases and V 6 bases, and 5 bases lay outside the gene matches. In nucleotides, the CDR3 is TGTGCCAGCTCCGGGACAGGGGCTTACTACGAGCAGTACTTC. Its translation: CASSGTGAYYEQYF.

This sequence joins TRBV27 and TRBJ1-1; tentative D call: TRBD1 (6 bases). V was pared by 6 bases and J by 0 bases, with 17 bases between. The CDR3 runs 16 residues. Germline CDR1 and CDR2: MNHEY and SMNVEV (reference sequence). CDR3 DNA sequence: TGTGCCAGCAGCACCAACAGGGTACGGATGAACACTGAAGCTTTCTTT. Protein: CASSTNRVRMNTEAFF.

This clone has just one count. The CDR3 DNA reads as TGCAGCGTCGGACAGGGGCATGGCTACACCTTC. Translation: CSVGQGHGYTF. The V and J genes are TRBV29-1 and TRBJ1-2; 9 nucleotides align to TRBD1. The germline V gene encodes CDR1 SQVTM and CDR2 ANQGSEA. The length of the CDR3 is 11 residues. V lost 6 bases, J lost 6 bases, and 2 bases stayed unmatched.

The CDR3 DNA sequence: TGTGCCAGCAGCGCACAGGGGGGGCAGCCCCAGCATTTT. Residues: CASSAQGGQPQHF. The gene calls are TRBV7-9 and TRBJ1-5, with TRBD1 matching over 8 bases. The V gene end was trimmed by 5 bases and the J gene end by 7 bases; junction bases not matched to a gene: 4. The CDR3 consists of 13 residues. The germline gives CDR1 SEHNR, CDR2 FQNEAQ (reference sequence).

This clone has just one count. This chain connects TRBV9 to TRBJ2-1; D is possibly TRBD1 or TRBD2 (5 bases each). The CDR3 spans 14 residues. The germline V gene encodes CDR1 SGDLS and CDR2 YYNGEE. CDR3 DNA sequence: TGTGCGAACAGAGTAGGGGAGTACTACAATGAGCAGTTCTTC. The encoded protein is CANRVGEYYNEQFF.

This chain joins TRBV30 and TRBJ1-1; D may be TRBD1 (5 bases). The germline CDR1 and CDR2 sequences are GTSNPN and SVGIG (reference sequence). Trimming cost V 5 bases and J 0 bases, with 7 bases left between them. The CDR3 covers 12 residues. CDR3 nucleotide sequence: TGTGCCTGGGGACAATTGAACACTGAAGCTTTCTTT. It codes for CAWGQLNTEAFF.

The V call is TRBV18, the J call TRBJ1-1; 9 bases fit TRBD1. From germline, CDR1 is KGHSH and CDR2 LQKENI. The V and J ends lost 0 bases and 10 bases, in that order; junction bases with no gene match: 9. The CDR3 runs 15 residues. The CDR3 coding sequence is TGTGCCAGCTCACCACCTTCTTTGGACAGGGGCGCAGCTTTCTTT. This encodes CASSPPSLDRGAAFF.

The chain uses TRBV4-1 and TRBJ2-7, with D tentatively TRBD2 (6 bases). Deletions cut 1 base from V and 3 bases from J, with 10 bases between. The CDR3 sequence is 14 residues long. Per germline, CDR1 MGHRA and CDR2 YSYEKL. Written as DNA, the CDR3 is TGCGCCAGCAGCCAAGGTGGGAGGCTCTACGAGCAGTACTTC. This encodes CASSQGGRLYEQYF.

This sequence joins TRBV9 and TRBJ1-1; TRBD1 matches at 7 bases. The CDR3 length is 14 residues. Germline V gene lookup returns CDR1 SGDLS and CDR2 YYNGEE. V lost 4 bases to trimming and J lost 2 bases; unmatched junction nucleotides: 5. Written as DNA, the CDR3 is TGTGCCAGCAGCTCAGGGACAGTAAACACTGAAGCTTTCTTT. Translation: CASSSGTVNTEAFF.

This clone was recorded once. V is TRBV7-2 and J is TRBJ2-7, with 8 bases identical to TRBD2. Trimming took 5 bases from V and 0 from J; bases not matched to a gene: 3. The germline V gene has CDR1 SGHTA and CDR2 FQGNSA. The CDR3 spans 14 residues. The CDR3 loop reads CASSQTSASYEQYF. In DNA form, the CDR3 reads TGTGCCAGCAGCCAGACTAGCGCCTCCTACGAGCAGTACTTC.

The genes are TRBV10-1 and TRBJ2-3, with 7 bases matching TRBD2. J lost 5 bases, V lost 5 bases, and 7 bases had no gene match. This CDR3 is 14 amino acids long. From germline, CDR1 is WNHNN and CDR2 SYGVQD (reference sequence). The CDR3 DNA reads TGCGCCAGCAGTTTAGGCGGGAGCGAAGATACGCAGTATTTT. This codes for CASSLGGSEDTQYF.

This clone was detected a few times. The chain recombines TRBV4-1 with TRBJ1-1; D is unclear. V shed 0 bases and J shed 5 bases, with 13 bases lying between them. CDR1 is MGHRA and CDR2 is YSYEKL in the germline V gene. The CDR3 has 15 residues. The CDR3 here is CASSQDQRSPTEAFF. CDR3 nucleotide sequence: TGCGCCAGCAGCCAAGATCAGAGGAGTCCAACTGAAGCTTTCTTT.

The chain carries TRBV3-1 (or the pseudogene TRBV3-2) and TRBJ2-7; 10 bases align to TRBD2. CDR1 LGHDT and CDR2 YNNKEL come from the germline V gene (reference sequence). The V segment lost 1 base and the J segment 4 bases; nucleotides outside the gene matches: 4. The CDR3 contains 15 residues. In nucleotides, the CDR3 is TGTGCCAGCAGCCAAGTAGCGGGAGGATCGTACGAGCAGTACTTC. It is translated as CASSQVAGGSYEQYF.

The chain has TRBV7-3 and TRBJ1-3; D gene uncertain. The germline V gene encodes CDR1 SGHTA and CDR2 FQGTGA. The CDR3 totals 13 residues. V lost 5 bases to trimming and J lost 4 bases, with 9 bases between them. This CDR3 is CASSPDTGNTIYF. CDR3 coding DNA: TGTGCCAGCAGCCCCGACACCGGAAACACCATATATTTT.

The V call is TRBV25-1, the J call TRBJ2-4; 9 bases agree with TRBD1. V lost 6 bases, J lost 6 bases, and 3 bases stayed unmatched. This CDR3 comprises 13 residues. The germline CDR1 and CDR2 sequences are MGHDK and SYGVNS. The CDR3 spells CASRQGAGNIQYF. The CDR3 region has the DNA TGTGCCAGCAGACAGGGGGCGGGAAACATTCAGTACTTC.